A selection of T cell receptor beta chains follows, all from one sample in a study of blood T cell repertoires in COVID-19. Sequencing was performed with immunoSEQ multiplex PCR; in TCRdb, only in-frame clones are kept and a portion is missing. The sample contains 130,000 to 150,000 clones, roughly 90% of which appear only once. The sequencing input was peripheral blood. Receptor source: a woman aged 50 to 65 with acute or convalescent COVID-19. The CDR3 runs from the conserved cysteine through the conserved F or W. The D gene is left open where the match is weak. Clone size is given for some rows only: seen once, a few or many times, or a class if the clone is expanded.

J: TRBJ1-1; size: -; D: -; length: 13; V: TRBV18; CDR3: CASSPISDTEAFF; DNA: TGTGCCAGCTCACCAATATCGGACACTGAAGCTTTCTTT
J: TRBJ1-2; size: -; D: TRBD1; length: 13; V: TRBV4-1; CDR3: CASTRDRGYGYTF; DNA: TGCGCCAGCACCCGGGACAGGGGCTATGGCTACACCTTC
J: TRBJ1-2; size: -; D: TRBD1; length: 17; V: TRBV28; CDR3: CASSPPRGTGINYGYTF; DNA: TGTGCCAGCAGTCCCCCACGAGGGACAGGGATAAACTATGGCTACACCTTC
J: TRBJ1-2; size: -; D: TRBD1; length: 15; V: TRBV30; CDR3: CAWGLWDRGVRGYTF; DNA: TGTGCCTGGGGCCTGTGGGACAGGGGGGTCCGGGGCTACACCTTC
J: TRBJ2-1; size: -; D: TRBD2; length: 13; V: TRBV6-4; CDR3: CASTSRRGNEQFF; DNA: TGTGCCAGCACCTCCCGGCGGGGGAATGAGCAGTTCTTC
J: TRBJ1-4; size: -; D: TRBD1; length: 16; V: TRBV14; CDR3: CASSSGTGGAYEKLFF; DNA: TGTGCCAGCAGCTCCGGGACAGGGGGCGCCTATGAAAAACTGTTTTTT
J: TRBJ1-3; size: -; D: TRBD1; length: 15; V: TRBV5-8; CDR3: CASSPDRDSGNTIYF; DNA: TGTGCCAGCAGTCCAGACAGGGACTCTGGAAACACCATATATTTT
J: TRBJ2-6; size: -; D: -; length: 13; V: TRBV7-6; CDR3: CASQGGGANVLTF; DNA: TGTGCCAGCCAGGGTGGTGGGGCCAACGTCCTGACTTTC
J: TRBJ1-1; size: -; D: TRBD1; length: 14; V: TRBV6-5; CDR3: CASSYRDRGLEAFF; DNA: TGTGCCAGCAGTTACCGGGACAGGGGCCTAGAAGCTTTCTTT
J: TRBJ2-6; size: -; D: -; length: 17; V: TRBV25-1; CDR3: CASSEYNGGSGANVLTF; DNA: TGTGCCAGCAGTGAATATAACGGAGGCTCTGGGGCCAACGTCCTGACTTTC
J: TRBJ1-2; size: -; D: -; length: 14; V: TRBV3-1/TRBV3-2; CDR3: CASSQDGQDYGYTF; DNA: TGTGCCAGCAGCCAAGATGGCCAGGACTATGGCTACACCTTC
J: TRBJ1-5; size: -; D: -; length: 16; V: TRBV12-5; CDR3: CASGLGIGSGHQPQHF; DNA: TGTGCTAGTGGTTTGGGTATTGGCAGCGGGCATCAGCCCCAGCATTTT
J: TRBJ1-1; size: -; D: TRBD1; length: 15; V: TRBV7-2; CDR3: CASSIQGAGISEAFF; DNA: TGTGCCAGCAGCATACAGGGGGCAGGGATTTCTGAAGCTTTCTTT
J: TRBJ2-2; size: -; D: TRBD2; length: 13; V: TRBV12-3/TRBV12-4; CDR3: CASDLAGNGELFF; DNA: TGTGCCAGCGATCTAGCGGGAAACGGGGAGCTGTTTTTT
J: TRBJ2-3; size: -; D: -; length: 15; V: TRBV7-3; CDR3: CASSLRRESTDTQYF; DNA: TGTGCCAGCAGCTTACGGAGAGAGAGCACAGATACGCAGTATTTT
J: TRBJ1-2; size: once; D: -; length: 15; V: TRBV19; CDR3: CASSIDRTGNYGYTF; DNA: TGTGCCAGTAGTATAGATAGAACAGGGAACTATGGCTACACCTTC
J: TRBJ1-3; size: -; D: TRBD1; length: 15; V: TRBV3-1/TRBV3-2; CDR3: CASSQAGTGGNTIYF; DNA: TGTGCCAGCAGCCAAGCAGGGACAGGGGGAAACACCATATATTTT
J: TRBJ2-3; size: -; D: TRBD2; length: 15; V: TRBV5-1; CDR3: CASSRAGVSTDTQYF; DNA: TGCGCCAGCAGTCGAGCGGGGGTTAGTACAGATACGCAGTATTTT
J: TRBJ2-1; size: -; D: TRBD1; length: 15; V: TRBV24-1; CDR3: CATSDLGQTRREQFF; DNA: TGTGCCACCAGTGATCTGGGACAGACGCGGCGGGAGCAGTTCTTC
J: TRBJ1-6; size: -; D: -; length: 13; V: TRBV12-5; CDR3: CASGQTGLSPLHF; DNA: TGTGCTAGTGGTCAAACAGGGCTTTCACCCCTCCACTTT
J: TRBJ1-4; size: few; D: -; length: 15; V: TRBV6-5; CDR3: CASSYSRQGGEKLFF; DNA: TGTGCCAGCAGTTACTCGAGGCAGGGAGGCGAAAAACTGTTTTTT
J: TRBJ2-3; size: -; D: TRBD2; length: 16; V: TRBV7-6; CDR3: CASSTGTTLWTDTQYF; DNA: TGTGCCAGCAGCACTGGGACTACTCTATGGACAGATACGCAGTATTTT
J: TRBJ2-5; size: -; D: -; length: 15; V: TRBV6-1; CDR3: CASSERGGTKETQYF; DNA: TGTGCCAGCAGTGAAAGGGGCGGAACAAAAGAGACCCAGTACTTC
J: TRBJ1-1; size: -; D: -; length: 17; V: TRBV19; CDR3: CASSISPTDYMNTEAFF; DNA: TGTGCCAGTAGTATATCCCCGACTGATTACATGAACACTGAAGCTTTCTTT
J: TRBJ2-3; size: -; D: TRBD2; length: 15; V: TRBV24-1; CDR3: CATTGTSGGTDTQYF; DNA: TGTGCCACCACTGGAACTAGCGGGGGCACAGATACGCAGTATTTT
J: TRBJ2-7; size: -; D: TRBD2; length: 15; V: TRBV19; CDR3: CASRGAGGSSYEQYF; DNA: TGTGCCAGTAGGGGAGCGGGAGGGAGCTCCTACGAGCAGTACTTC
J: TRBJ2-1; size: once; D: TRBD2; length: 20; V: TRBV24-1; CDR3: CATSDFYPGGTPSSYNEQFF; DNA: TGTGCCACCAGTGATTTCTACCCGGGAGGGACGCCCAGCTCCTACAATGAGCAGTTCTTC
J: TRBJ1-5; size: -; D: TRBD1; length: 15; V: TRBV18; CDR3: CASSGGQADNQPQHF; DNA: TGTGCCAGCTCCGGCGGACAGGCCGACAATCAGCCCCAGCATTTT
J: TRBJ1-2; size: -; D: -; length: 13; V: TRBV11-1; CDR3: CASSPDSSYGYTF; DNA: TGTGCCAGCAGCCCGGACAGCAGCTATGGCTACACCTTC
J: TRBJ2-7; size: once; D: -; length: 13; V: TRBV24-1; CDR3: CATSDLRREEQYF; DNA: TGTGCCACCAGTGATTTGCGGAGAGAGGAGCAGTACTTC
J: TRBJ1-2; size: -; D: TRBD1; length: 13; V: TRBV12-3/TRBV12-4; CDR3: CASSFRQGMGYTF; DNA: TGTGCCAGCAGTTTCCGACAGGGGATGGGCTACACCTTC
J: TRBJ1-5; size: once; D: -; length: 15; V: TRBV2; CDR3: CASSDDRGHFETQHF; DNA: TGTGCCAGCAGTGATGATAGGGGCCATTTTGAGACCCAGCATTTT
J: TRBJ2-7; size: -; D: TRBD1; length: 13; V: TRBV19; CDR3: CASNPTGSYEQYF; DNA: TGTGCCAGTAACCCGACAGGGTCCTACGAGCAGTACTTC
J: TRBJ1-2; size: -; D: -; length: 13; V: TRBV12-3/TRBV12-4; CDR3: CASSQQGNYGYTF; DNA: TGTGCCAGCAGTCAACAGGGTAACTATGGCTACACCTTC
J: TRBJ1-6; size: -; D: -; length: 14; V: TRBV19; CDR3: CASSRDGENSPLHF; DNA: TGTGCCAGTAGCCGTGACGGAGAAAATTCACCCCTCCACTTT
J: TRBJ1-2; size: -; D: -; length: 13; V: TRBV15; CDR3: CATSRDYPEGYTF; DNA: TGTGCCACCAGCAGAGATTACCCAGAAGGCTACACCTTC
J: TRBJ2-3; size: -; D: -; length: 13; V: TRBV30; CDR3: CAWGISGTDTQYF; DNA: TGTGCCTGGGGGATTAGCGGAACAGATACGCAGTATTTT
J: TRBJ2-7; size: once; D: TRBD2; length: 15; V: TRBV9; CDR3: CASSGIAGRANEQYF; DNA: TGTGCCAGCAGCGGAATAGCTGGGAGGGCCAACGAGCAGTACTTC
J: TRBJ1-2; size: -; D: -; length: 11; V: TRBV29-1; CDR3: CSVEAGRGYTF; DNA: TGCAGCGTTGAAGCAGGGCGAGGCTACACCTTC
J: TRBJ2-1; size: once; D: TRBD2; length: 19; V: TRBV5-4; CDR3: CASIKTGTSGEGGYNEQFF; DNA: TGTGCCAGCATCAAGACCGGGACTAGCGGGGAAGGGGGGTACAATGAGCAGTTCTTC
J: TRBJ1-2; size: -; D: -; length: 12; V: TRBV27; CDR3: CASSNPRGHYTF; DNA: TGTGCCAGCAGTAATCCCAGGGGCCACTACACCTTC
J: TRBJ2-2; size: -; D: TRBD2; length: 15; V: TRBV19; CDR3: CASQLLAGGPGELFF; DNA: TGTGCCAGTCAATTACTAGCGGGGGGGCCCGGGGAGCTGTTTTTT
J: TRBJ1-2; size: -; D: TRBD1; length: 13; V: TRBV19; CDR3: CASKDRAAYGYTF; DNA: TGTGCCAGTAAAGACAGGGCCGCCTATGGCTACACCTTC
J: TRBJ1-4; size: -; D: TRBD1; length: 17; V: TRBV27; CDR3: CASSFGTGGFTDEKLFF; DNA: TGTGCCAGCAGTTTCGGGACAGGGGGCTTCACCGATGAAAAACTGTTTTTT
J: TRBJ1-2; size: -; D: -; length: 13; V: TRBV30; CDR3: CAWRKDSNYGYTF; DNA: TGTGCCTGGAGGAAGGACAGCAACTATGGCTACACCTTC
J: TRBJ2-7; size: -; D: -; length: 12; V: TRBV3-1/TRBV3-2; CDR3: CASSPGVNEQYF; DNA: TGTGCCAGCAGCCCCGGGGTCAACGAGCAGTACTTC
J: TRBJ1-5; size: few; D: -; length: 16; V: TRBV7-6; CDR3: CASSHYGGIYNQPQHF; DNA: TGTGCCAGCAGCCACTACGGGGGGATATACAATCAGCCCCAGCATTTT
J: TRBJ2-1; size: -; D: TRBD2; length: 14; V: TRBV5-1; CDR3: CASMLAGSHNEQFF; DNA: TGCGCCAGCATGTTAGCGGGATCCCACAATGAGCAGTTCTTC
J: TRBJ2-7; size: -; D: TRBD2; length: 18; V: TRBV7-9; CDR3: CASSFTPGLAGGPAEQYF; DNA: TGTGCCAGCAGCTTCACTCCGGGACTAGCGGGGGGGCCTGCCGAGCAGTACTTC
J: TRBJ2-7; size: -; D: TRBD2; length: 16; V: TRBV3-1/TRBV3-2; CDR3: CASSLASAGAPYEQYF; DNA: TGTGCCAGCAGCCTTGCTTCGGCGGGAGCCCCCTACGAGCAGTACTTC
J: TRBJ2-1; size: -; D: TRBD2; length: 15; V: TRBV19; CDR3: CASSMRRESGNEQFF; DNA: TGTGCCAGTAGTATGCGGCGGGAGTCCGGCAATGAGCAGTTCTTC
J: TRBJ2-3; size: -; D: -; length: 17; V: TRBV9; CDR3: CASSPLVGAGPTDTQYF; DNA: TGTGCCAGCAGCCCCCTGGTGGGAGCGGGCCCCACAGATACGCAGTATTTT
J: TRBJ1-1; size: -; D: TRBD1; length: 13; V: TRBV19; CDR3: CASRPRGLTEAFF; DNA: TGTGCCAGTAGACCCAGGGGGCTGACTGAAGCTTTCTTT
J: TRBJ1-2; size: -; D: TRBD1; length: 14; V: TRBV25-1; CDR3: CASSGGQGVYGYTF; DNA: TGTGCCAGCAGTGGGGGACAGGGCGTCTATGGCTACACCTTC
J: TRBJ2-7; size: -; D: TRBD2; length: 14; V: TRBV11-3; CDR3: CASSLAGGRGEQYF; DNA: TGTGCCAGCAGCTTAGCGGGGGGAAGGGGCGAGCAGTACTTC
J: TRBJ2-7; size: -; D: TRBD2; length: 15; V: TRBV9; CDR3: CASSTTSGSSYEQYF; DNA: TGTGCCAGCAGCACGACTAGCGGGAGTTCCTACGAGCAGTACTTC
J: TRBJ1-1; size: -; D: -; length: 14; V: TRBV10-1; CDR3: CASSEGRAGTEAFF; DNA: TGCGCCAGCAGTGAAGGCAGGGCGGGGACTGAAGCTTTCTTT
J: TRBJ2-4; size: -; D: -; length: 15; V: TRBV6-5; CDR3: CASSYVGGAKNIQYF; DNA: TGTGCCAGCAGTTACGTTGGAGGTGCCAAAAACATTCAGTACTTC